The 19 T cell receptor beta chains in this list originate from one sample, sequenced in a study of T cells expressing NK-cell markers (TCRdb year 2020). The library was generated by 5' RACE. For sequencing, an Illumina HiSeq 2000 was employed. After reprocessing by TCRdb, each CDR3 protein sequence is one entry, and no DNA is given. This sample's table has entries for 550,000 to 600,000 distinct CDR3 sequences. The ten largest make up 3.5% to 4.5% of the sample. The specimen sequenced was blood T cells: a sorted CD56 or NKG2C T cell subset, CD4+ or CD8+ T cells, or bulk PBMC T cells (not recorded which). All receptors derive from a man between 18 and 35 years old in good health. Donor details come from another sample of the same person, matched by shared clones.

V gene TRBV15 combines with J gene TRBJ2-5; absent DNA, TCRdb's TRBD2 call cannot be checked. CDR3 length: 16 residues. The germline V gene encodes CDR1 LNHNV and CDR2 YYDKDF (reference sequence). CDR3 sequence reads: CATSRVLAAQKETQYF. The full variable domain, with the rest looked up from reference TRBV15 and TRBJ2-5, is DAMVIQNPRYQVTQFGKPVTLSCSQTLNHNVMYWYQQKSSQAPKLLFHYYDKDFNNEADTPDNFQSRRPNTSFCFLDIRSPGLGDTAMYLCATSRVLAAQKETQYFGPGTRLLVL.

The V and J genes are TRBV6-1 and TRBJ2-1; TCRdb picks TRBD1, but there is no DNA to check that call. Germline CDR1 reads MNHNS; CDR2 reads SASEGT. The CDR3 has 13 amino acids. CDR3 region: CASSGDRMGGQFF.

The chain carries TRBV12-3 or TRBV12-4 and TRBJ1-2; the D call from TCRdb, TRBD1, cannot be confirmed without DNA. This CDR3 has 12 amino acids. The CDR3 loop reads CASSSADRGHTF.

This rearrangement joins TRBV27 to TRBJ2-7. CDR1 and CDR2 (germline): MNHEY, SMNVEV (reference sequence). The CDR3 has 15 residues. Here the CDR3 reads CARSGVQAWGYEQYF.

CDR3 loop: CASEGTGRYAFF. The chain links TRBV4-1 to TRBJ1-1; lacking DNA, the TRBD1 call made by TCRdb goes unchecked. The V gene's germline CDR1 is MGHRA and CDR2 YSYEKL. This CDR3 is built from 12 residues.

The chain couples TRBV2 to TRBJ2-1; TCRdb's D gene call, TRBD2, goes unchecked for lack of DNA. Germline V gives CDR1 SNHLY, CDR2 FYNNEI. The length of the CDR3 is 15 residues. This CDR3 is CASTFGLSLYNEQFF.

The chain links TRBV29-1 to TRBJ2-3; the D call from TCRdb, TRBD1, cannot be confirmed without DNA. Germline V gene sequence: CDR1 SQVTM, CDR2 ANQGSEA. This CDR3 spans 11 amino acids. This CDR3 is CSARAADTQYF.

CDR3 sequence reads: CSVPRLSYNEQFF. V is TRBV29-1 and J is TRBJ2-1. Germline V CDR1 and CDR2: SQVTM, ANQGSEA. This CDR3 contains 13 residues.

The rearrangement uses TRBV28 and TRBJ2-1; TCRdb's D gene call, TRBD2, goes unchecked for lack of DNA. Germline values: CDR1 MDHEN, CDR2 SYDVKM. This CDR3 has 19 amino acids. The chain's CDR3 is CASSPGTSGTASSYNEQFF.

The chain carries TRBV5-1 and TRBJ2-5; TCRdb outputs TRBD1, but without DNA this stays unchecked. This CDR3 spans 15 amino acids. In germline, CDR1 is SGHRS, CDR2 YFSETQ. Here the CDR3 reads CASSLGTGGSETQYF.

The chain combines TRBV4-3 with TRBJ1-2. Germline CDR1 LGHNA, CDR2 YSLEER. The CDR3 has 14 residues. CDR3 sequence: CASSQGPENYGYTF.

The V and J genes are TRBV5-1 and TRBJ1-2. The CDR3 extends over 13 amino acids. Per the germline V gene, CDR1 is SGHRS and CDR2 is YFSETQ. Here the CDR3 reads CASSLAGETGYTF. Drawing the rest from reference TRBV5-1 and TRBJ1-2, the complete variable domain is KAGVTQTPRYLIKTRGQQVTLSCSPISGHRSVSWYQQTPGQGLQFLFEYFSETQRNKGNFPGRFSGRQFSNSRSEMNVSTLELGDSALYLCASSLAGETGYTFGSGTRLTVV.

This chain links TRBV20-1 with TRBJ2-2. Looked up from germline, CDR1 is DFQATT and CDR2 is SNEGSKA (reference sequence). This CDR3 contains 14 residues. CDR3 loop: CRDRVRWYTGELFF.

This rearrangement joins TRBV7-9 to TRBJ1-5; TCRdb proposes TRBD1, but this gene call is untestable without DNA. The CDR3 covers 16 residues. The germline V gene encodes CDR1 SEHNR and CDR2 FQNEAQ (reference sequence). CDR3 sequence: CASSSAGTGGNQPQHF.

The chain couples TRBV24-1 to TRBJ2-7; without DNA, the TCRdb call of TRBD1 cannot be checked. Germline V gene data show CDR1 as KGHDR and CDR2 as SFDVKD. This CDR3 spans 14 amino acids. The CDR3 protein is CATSDSQGGYEQYF.

The V and J genes are TRBV6-1 and TRBJ1-5; the D call of TRBD1 rests on TCRdb alone, since no DNA is present to check it. The CDR3 sequence is 14 residues long. CDR1 and CDR2 (germline): MNHNS, SASEGT. The CDR3 reads CASSRYRGAQPQHF.

This chain connects TRBV12-3 or TRBV12-4 to TRBJ1-2. This CDR3 is 11 amino acids long. The CDR3 sequence: CASQGYYGYTF.

The chain combines TRBV5-1 with TRBJ2-7; TCRdb's D gene call, TRBD2, goes unchecked for lack of DNA. The CDR3 totals 14 residues. CDR1 SGHRS and CDR2 YFSETQ come from the germline V gene. The CDR3 loop reads CASSLIAGGREQYF. The full variable domain, rest sourced from reference TRBV5-1 and TRBJ2-7, is KAGVTQTPRYLIKTRGQQVTLSCSPISGHRSVSWYQQTPGQGLQFLFEYFSETQRNKGNFPGRFSGRQFSNSRSEMNVSTLELGDSALYLCASSLIAGGREQYFGPGTRLTVT.

The J gene is TRBJ2-7, the V gene TRBV7-9; there is no DNA to check the TCRdb D call of TRBD2. The germline gives CDR1 SEHNR, CDR2 FQNEAQ (reference sequence). The CDR3 is 18 residues long. The CDR3: CASSSGLDAGGPGYEQYF.